These 6 T cell receptor beta chains originate from one sample sequenced in a study of neurological immune-mediated disorders. TCRdb used MiXCR to reprocess the 5' RACE reads, holding one entry per CDR3 protein. The sample yields fewer than 55,000 distinct CDR3 sequences, just under 6.5% seen once. Source material: CD4+ T cells from blood. Every receptor here comes from a woman aged 35 to 49 in good health.

This clonotype was recorded at least ten times. The chain links TRBV27 to TRBJ2-3; no firm D call. The CDR3 is 13 residues long. With 2 bases removed from V and 1 base from J, the gap between germline ends came to 4 bases. Germline assignment: CDR1 MNHEY and CDR2 SMNVEV (reference sequence). Written as DNA, the CDR3 is TGTGCCAGCAGTTTACGGCGCACAGATACGCAGTATTTT. It translates to CASSLRRTDTQYF.

This clonotype was picked up many times. The gene calls are TRBV5-1 and TRBJ2-3; perhaps TRBD2 as D (6 bases). Trimming left V 0 bases short and J 0 bases short, with 8 bases between. The V gene's germline CDR1 is SGHRS and CDR2 YFSETQ. CDR3 length: 15 residues. The chain's CDR3 is CASSLVRGSTDTQYF. In nucleotides, the CDR3 is TGCGCCAGCAGCTTGGTTCGGGGGAGCACAGATACGCAGTATTTT.

The table lists this clonotype with a few counts. This chain joins TRBV5-1 and TRBJ2-1, with TRBD2 matching 8 bases. The V segment lost 2 bases and the J segment 10 bases; nucleotides outside the gene matches: 20. The CDR3 is 18 residues long. The V gene's germline CDR1 is SGHRS and CDR2 YFSETQ. CDR3 protein: CASSFSDLAGSTSQEQFF. CDR3 DNA sequence: TGCGCCAGCAGCTTCTCAGACTTAGCGGGGTCTACATCACAAGAGCAGTTCTTC.

This clonotype has at least ten counts. This rearrangement joins TRBV29-1 to TRBJ2-5, with D unclear. The CDR3 extends over 12 amino acids. CDR1 and CDR2 (germline): SQVTM, ANQGSEA. V dropped 3 bases and J dropped 2 bases, with 7 bases sitting between them. Here the CDR3 reads CSVETDQETQYF. CDR3 DNA sequence: TGCAGCGTTGAGACGGATCAAGAGACCCAGTACTTC.

Ten or more counts support this clonotype. The chain is built from TRBV28 and TRBJ2-3, with D tentatively TRBD2 (6 bases). Looked up from germline, CDR1 is MDHEN and CDR2 is SYDVKM. This CDR3 spans 16 amino acids. The germline V and J ends were trimmed by 3 bases and 1 base, with 14 bases remaining between them. CDR3 residues: CASSFGAGPGTDTQYF. DNA of the CDR3: TGTGCCAGCAGTTTTGGGGCGGGACCTGGCACAGATACGCAGTATTTT.

This clonotype came up many times. The gene calls are TRBV6-5 and TRBJ2-5; 8 nucleotides agree with TRBD2. After removal of 6 bases from V and 5 bases from J, the junction contained 8 bases not matched to a gene. The CDR3 is 14 residues long. Germline lookup yields CDR1 MNHEY and CDR2 SVGAGI. The CDR3 sequence: CASRMAGGRETQYF. For the CDR3, the DNA is TGTGCCAGCAGAATGGCGGGAGGCAGGGAGACCCAGTACTTC.